This is a list of T cell receptor beta chains from one sample in a study of shared clonotypes between healthy human individuals. Measured with immunoSEQ multiplex PCR; TCRdb has only the in-frame clones, and not every one. Of around 240,000 clones listed, about 69% are singletons. Sequencing was performed on memory CD4+ T cells sorted from blood. The receptors come from a man aged 25-40 years in good health. Each CDR3 is given without its conserved first and last residue.

v_call | cdr3_aa
TRBV4-1 | ASSQTGTSGTRADTQY
TRBV7-6 | ASSQNEYTEAF
TRBV6-6 | ASNAPGQGNQPQH
TRBV9 | ASSPVGTGDGNEQF
TRBV28 | ASSLIGTAREKLF
TRBV28 | ASRGGLVHPKDRYEQY
TRBV5-4 | ASRPDIMNTEAF
TRBV23-1 | ASRPRATYEQY
TRBV6-5 | ASRRQGSQQF
TRBV15 | ATSVLTGTANEQF
TRBV28 | ASRQTSGSLHTQY
TRBV6-5 | ASMLYNEQF
TRBV6-1 | ASSEARQLRSYNEQF
TRBV5-6 | ASSLVAREQF
TRBV29-1 | SVAKGGYTGELF
TRBV5-5 | ASSLMWDTQY
TRBV5-1 | ASSLDSTGPKGYT
TRBV4-1 | ASSQGGYHYTDTQY
TRBV5-5 | ASSFIGGNQPQH
TRBV4-2 | ASSPRQGDYGYT
TRBV5-1 | ASSARPGGRGRPGLEQY
TRBV28 | ASSFAGGDNQPQH
TRBV4-1 | ASSQGGHEQF
TRBV5-3 | ARSMISSGQDYEQY
TRBV15 | ATSRDRQRGGEQF
TRBV11-2 | ASSSMDRLYNEQF
TRBV2 | ASTSGSGVYGYT
TRBV5-4 | ASSQQNTGELF
TRBV18 | ASSPPSGQRTGELF
TRBV4-3 | ASSQEAWTTKYEQY
TRBV11-3 | ASSLLRATGELF
TRBV28 | ASSSTDVYEQY
TRBV11-2 | ASSLEGTLSYEQF
TRBV14 | ASSQEEGLAAHNEQF
TRBV9 | ASSGQNSGANVLT
TRBV28 | ASRDFTGGGNQPQH
TRBV7-2 | ASSYGGVTGELF
TRBV25-1 | ASSAPEGQGLRGYT
TRBV6-5 | ASTFRGPHNEQF